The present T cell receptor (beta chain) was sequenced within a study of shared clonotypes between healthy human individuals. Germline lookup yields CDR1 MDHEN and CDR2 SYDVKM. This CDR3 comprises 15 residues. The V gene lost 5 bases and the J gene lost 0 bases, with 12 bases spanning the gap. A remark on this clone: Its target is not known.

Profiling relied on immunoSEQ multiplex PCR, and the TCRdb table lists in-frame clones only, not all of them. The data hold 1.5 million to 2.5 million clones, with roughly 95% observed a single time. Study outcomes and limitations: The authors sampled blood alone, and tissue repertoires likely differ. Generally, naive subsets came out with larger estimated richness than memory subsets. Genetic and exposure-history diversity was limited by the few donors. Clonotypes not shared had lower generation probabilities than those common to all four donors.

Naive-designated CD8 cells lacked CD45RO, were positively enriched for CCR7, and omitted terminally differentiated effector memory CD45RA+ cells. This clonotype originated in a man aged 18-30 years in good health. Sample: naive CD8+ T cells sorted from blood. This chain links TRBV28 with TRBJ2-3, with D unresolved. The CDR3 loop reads CASSLQPESTDTQYF. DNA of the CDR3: TGTGCCAGCAGTCTGCAACCGGAGAGCACAGATACGCAGTATTTT.